This T cell receptor beta chain appears in the sequencing data of a study of T cells in localized non-small cell lung cancer. Notes on the study in general: Adjacent lung tissue had a median about 58 of the top 100 clones found in the tumor. Tumor samples were not multi-region, leaving intratumor heterogeneity unexcluded. Density of T cells in blood, when higher, went with longer overall survival. Uninvolved adjacent lung had more T cell clonality than any other tissue, topping tumor.

This clone is termed medium-sized. Its antigen is not known. The assay was immunoSEQ multiplex PCR, and TCRdb's table has in-frame clones only and misses some. This repertoire shows over a thousand clones, 20% to 25% found once; its top ten account for about 12%. This CDR3 has 15 amino acids. From germline, CDR1 is SGDLS and CDR2 YYNGEE. Trimming removed 3 bases at V and 8 bases at J, with 17 bases between. The V gene is TRBV9, the J gene TRBJ1-4; D is possibly TRBD1 (5 bases). The sample was lung tumor tissue, taken before any cancer treatment. This receptor was taken from a male donor at least 60 years old with stage II lung adenocarcinoma. CDR3 amino acids: CASSAGTGTWEKLFF. The CDR3 DNA is TGTGCCAGCAGCGCCGGGACTGGGACGTGGGAAAAACTGTTTTTT.